The rows below give T cell receptor beta chains drawn from one sample of a study of T cells in Graves' hyperthyroidism and ophthalmopathy. Via MiXCR, TCRdb re-called the multiplex PCR reads, giving one row per CDR3 protein. The table has 300,000 to 450,000 distinct CDR3 sequences, around 14% seen once. Sequenced input: blood. The receptors stem from a woman between 18 and 29 years old with Graves' hyperthyroidism. CDR3s include the opening cysteine and the closing phenylalanine or tryptophan. Each record gives: V gene, clone size, CDR3 protein. Clone size is stated in some rows and not others, as once, few, many or a class when expanded.

TRBV2,many,CASRRTSPEAFF
TRBV20-1,many,CSALRDTGDQPQHF
TRBV29-1,.,CSVTTSVSSYEQYF
TRBV2,many,CASSEGYYNEQFF
TRBV27,.,CASTAWRGNIQYF
TRBV19,.,CATHRWAQRDTEAFF
TRBV3-1,many,CASSQSWDPPPNEQFF
TRBV19,.,CASSMGTADAQYF
TRBV28,.,CASRRQGGGTRGNEQFF
TRBV7-9,many,CASSLDSEQYF
TRBV24-1,once,CATSDIDGGRRETQYF
TRBV29-1,many,CSVGQGLNYGYTF
TRBV28,.,CASSSPWGRTSGNTIYF
TRBV7-9,many,CASSLRRDRGNTGELFF
TRBV5-1,.,CASSLGWDSGNTIYF
TRBV11-2,many,CASSYPGGNTIYF
TRBV27,many,CASRGTSGSTDTQYF
TRBV28,many,CASSRSKVAGELFF
TRBV25-1,.,CASSPNSGGTDTQYF
TRBV27,many,CASSLTSGFYEQYF
TRBV12-3/TRBV12-4,many,CASSFPVARQGAGGYTF
TRBV7-2,many,CASSLVPTASYEQYF
TRBV28,many,CASSGGDQHQGEQFF
TRBV19,.,CASSAGFGKVSGNTIYF
TRBV6-1,many,CASTPSRAGNQPQHF
TRBV7-2,few,CASSSGTGLSYEQYF
TRBV19,once,CASSILADRADFLQGPQHF
TRBV2,many,CASDRDNQPQHF
TRBV7-2,many,CASTHGGRSYNEQFF
TRBV3-1,many,CASSLGEFSYEQYF